This T cell receptor beta chain was sequenced in a study of T cells in Graves' hyperthyroidism and ophthalmopathy. Study results and caveats: Researchers found most expanded thyroid clonotypes above 0.001 in blood as well.

Each diagnosis drew on symptoms, thyroxine, TRAb, thyroid ultrasound and orbital computed tomography findings. This CDR3 contains 15 residues. V was pared by 5 bases and J by 7 bases, with 21 bases between. Authors of the study amplified TCR beta CDR3 regions from RNA transcripts. Initially, a first-round RT-PCR of the TCR CDR3 employed the HTBI primer set. TCRdb reprocessed the multiplex PCR reads via MiXCR and lists one record per CDR3 protein. The sample shows around 600,000 distinct CDR3 sequences, 12% to 15% of them seen only once. This clonotype occurred many times. Its specificity is not known. The chain combines TRBV12-3 or TRBV12-4 with TRBJ2-7; a possible D gene is TRBD2 (6 bases). Sample: blood. This clonotype was obtained from a woman between 18 and 29 years old with Graves' ophthalmopathy. CDR3 protein: CASSPLGAGRGEQYF. DNA for the CDR3: TGTGCCAGCAGTCCCTTAGGCGCGGGACGGGGGGAGCAGTACTTC.